This T cell receptor beta chain comes out of a study of T cell responses to AZD1222 COVID-19 vaccine. Sequenced by immunoSEQ multiplex PCR; TCRdb stores in-frame clones only, minus some. The table shows roughly 150,000 clones, with 90% occurring only once. The CDR3 has 17 residues. The gene calls are TRBV21-1 and TRBJ2-7; the table gives TRBD2 as D, unverified against the DNA. TRBV21-1 is recorded as a pseudogene. This TCR was recovered from an adult who received the AZD1222 COVID-19 vaccine. Sequencing used peripheral blood, obtained 28 days after the second AZD1222 dose. The CDR3 DNA sequence: TGTGCCAGCAGCAAAATGGGAATAGCGGGAGGGCCGCGTGAGCAGTACTTC. It codes for CASSKMGIAGGPREQYF.